This T cell receptor (beta chain) was sequenced in a study of low-dose radiotherapy and immunotherapy resistance in tumors (dated by TCRdb to 2022 to 2024). For the study in its entirety: Patients in Cohort 1 were given 0.5 Gy per fraction every 2 weeks, and the prescribed total PTV dose was 6.5 Gy. Aspirin 300 mg was taken orally once daily by patients for four cycles, starting on cycle 1 day 1. Nivolumab and ipilimumab were both given intravenously, with nivolumab at a 240 mg flat dose every two weeks and ipilimumab at 1 mg/kg every six weeks. The translational analysis covered eight patients: three from the first dose cohort and the first five from the second dose cohort. For Cohort 2, the dose was 1 Gy per fraction given every two weeks, adding up to 13 Gy in total across 26 weeks. Cyclophosphamide 200 mg/m2 was administered intravenously every two weeks, one day before each radiation and immunotherapy administration. Randomization of trial participants into treatment groups was not performed.

The sample's time point label, in plain terms: after trial treatment. The treatment or condition label on this specimen signifies: LDRT plus nivolumab, ipilimumab, low-dose cyclophosphamide and aspirin (RACIN trial). Donors were enrolled in RACIN, a single-arm phase I dose-escalation trial combining nivolumab, ipilimumab, aspirin, low-dose cyclophosphamide and low-dose radiotherapy. Patients were eligible if they had advanced solid tumors that were TIL-negative. This clonotype was counted ten times or more. The clone's antigen remains unknown. Base qualities are missing; no much larger clone stands one base away. The sequencer listed for this sample is Illumina HiSeq 2500. To make first-strand cDNA, Superscript III was used along with a set of TRAV- and TRBV-specific primers so that both the TCRalpha and TCRbeta chains were covered. TCRs were amplified with Phusion for roughly 20 PCR cycles using a constant-region primer together with the adapter attached to the V primers. The isolated mRNA was amplified using the MessageAmp II aRNA Amplification Kit, with in vitro transcription performed for less than 20 hours at 37 degrees C. The Dynabeads mRNA DIRECT Purification Kit was used to isolate the mRNA for TCR sequencing. A second 25-cycle Phusion PCR added indexed Illumina adapters, and products were purified with AMPure XP beads. The source study handled its data this way. Custom Perl scripts pooled TCR sequences encoding the same protein, removed out-of-frame sequences and computed each clonotype's abundance. Any TCR sequence backed by just one read was left out of the analysis. Among the metrics used to describe the repertoires were Shannon entropy, Gini index, clonality, richness, and the frequency of TCRs shared between repertoires. The public reads were reprocessed in TCRdb via fastp at Q25 and MiXCR, keeping in-frame beta chains. Rows with one shared CDR3 protein collapse into an entry with the most common genes and DNA. The V and J calls were not made by the authors but by TCRdb's processing. The sample records 45,000 or so distinct CDR3 sequences, 25% to 30% of which are singletons. Roughly 9.1% of the sample belongs to the ten largest clones.

This receptor was taken from a male donor with prostate cancer. The material was PBMCs, obtained after low-dose radiotherapy plus immunotherapy.

At the DNA level, the sequence is TGCAGTGCTAGAGATCTCGGCGGGAGAAGTACCGGGGAGCTGTTTTTT. This is translated as CSARDLGGRSTGELFF. The V gene is TRBV20-1 and the J gene is TRBJ2-2; a stretch of 7 junction bases matches TRBD2. The CDR3 goes from the cysteine to the phenylalanine over 16 residues. Only the CDR3 part of the read is kept: 48 bases, read in frame from the first base. Taken from the germline V gene (reference sequence), the CDR1 and CDR2 loops are DFQATT and SNEGSKA. V lost 0 bases and J lost 5 bases, and the count of bases not matched to a germline gene is 9.